This TCR beta chain was sequenced for a study of blood T cell repertoires in COVID-19. Background on the study: From the United States, Italy and Spain came samples of acute and convalescent COVID-19.

This clone was observed a single time. Methods used by the authors: Amplifying reference gene primers gave estimates of nucleated cell counts. The table came from immunoSEQ multiplex PCR; TCRdb's copy has only in-frame clones and leaves some out. From that table come the V and J calls and clone size; the DNA was used to work out D and trimming. The sample has about 120,000 clones, approximately 84% seen once. The specimen sequenced was peripheral blood. The receptor was isolated from an older man with acute or convalescent COVID-19.

The CDR3 region is CASRRDLGEKLFF. CDR3 DNA: TGTGCCAGCAGGAGGGATCTAGGCGAAAAACTGTTTTTT. The V call is TRBV14, the J call TRBJ1-4; D gene unclear. Germline V CDR1 and CDR2: SGHDN, FVKESK. CDR3 size: 13 residues. V dropped 6 bases and J dropped 8 bases, with 13 bases sitting between them. Supplemented by reference TRBV14 and TRBJ1-4, the full variable domain reads EAGVTQFPSHSVIEKGQTVTLRCDPISGHDNLYWYRRVMGKEIKFLLHFVKESKQDESGMPNNRFLAERTGGTYSTLKVQPAELEDSGVYFCASRRDLGEKLFFGSGTQLSVL.